Reported below is one T cell receptor (beta chain). Antigen: not known. The data were obtained in a study of tumor-infiltrating T cells and Merkel cell polyomavirus. Overall study: The T cells studied were KLL-specific CD8+ cells against Merkel polyomavirus. Findings and limits, study-wide: A limitation of this study is its small sample size.

Every patient's tumor was robustly positive for Merkel cell polyomavirus Large T antigen on immunohistochemistry. Included patients showed over 0.04% KLL-tetramer+ CD8+ T cells in blood and/or TIL. Profiling relied on immunoSEQ multiplex PCR, and the TCRdb table lists in-frame clones only, not all of them. This table has some 25,000 clones, 87% appearing once. Sequenced input: lymph node tissue. This clonotype was obtained from a middle-aged man with Merkel cell carcinoma.

The CDR3 coding sequence is TGTGCCAGCAGCCTCTTGACTTGGGGGGCGCAGTATTTT. The encoded protein is CASSLLTWGAQYF. V gene TRBV7-3 combines with J gene TRBJ2-3; tentatively, D is TRBD2 (6 bases). The germline V gene encodes CDR1 SGHTA and CDR2 FQGTGA. Trimming took 5 bases from V and 10 from J, leaving 16 bases between them. This CDR3 comprises 13 residues. The full variable domain, in which reference TRBV7-3 and TRBJ2-3 provide the parts outside the CDR3, is GAGVSQTPSNKVTEKGKYVELRCDPISGHTALYWYRQSLGQGPEFLIYFQGTGAADDSGLPNDRFFAVRPEGSVSTLKIQRTERGDSAVYLCASSLLTWGAQYFGPGTRLTVL.